This TCR beta chain emerged from a study of blood T cells in healthy people across ages. Germline CDR1 and CDR2: MNHEY and SMNVEV (reference sequence). The CDR3 loop spans 16 amino acids. V lost 4 bases and J lost 3, with 19 bases in between. It was with a sample-barcoded 5' primer and a J-beta primer mix that a second PCR of roughly 7 to 11 cycles was run. TCRdb itself ran the 5' RACE reads through MiXCR, one entry per CDR3 protein. This table holds 1.8 million or so distinct CDR3 sequences, about two fifths found once. This clonotype originated in a human donor in good health. Source material: blood. V is TRBV27 and J is TRBJ2-7; maybe TRBD2 (6 bases). The CDR3 DNA sequence: TGTGCCAGCAGTTCGGGTAGAGGGCAGGGACTCTACGAGCAGTACTTC. Its protein product is CASSSGRGQGLYEQYF.